Presented here are 5 T cell receptor beta chains from one specimen sequenced in a study of blood T cell repertoires in COVID-19. Data came from immunoSEQ multiplex PCR; TCRdb stores just in-frame clones and leaves some out. The sample includes a few hundred thousand clones, approximately 90% of them seen just once. The material sequenced was peripheral blood. These receptors all stem from a woman aged 30 to 39 with COVID-19, enrolled during active disease.

The chain has TRBV4-1 and TRBJ1-1; D call uncertain. The CDR3 is made up of 15 amino acids. Looked up from germline, CDR1 is MGHRA and CDR2 is YSYEKL. Trimming shortened V by 3 bases and J by 3 bases, and 14 bases separated the two germline ends. This chain's CDR3 is CASSHSALMDTEAFF. As DNA, the CDR3 is TGCGCCAGCAGCCATAGTGCATTAATGGACACTGAAGCTTTCTTT.

This clone has a single count. J is TRBJ1-6 and V is TRBV3-1 (or the pseudogene TRBV3-2); D is possibly TRBD1 (5 bases). Trimming pared 4 bases from V and 9 bases from J, leaving 19 bases between. The CDR3 contains 16 residues. Per germline, CDR1 LGHDT and CDR2 YNNKEL (reference sequence). CDR3 protein: CASSPQGRSLVSPLHF. The CDR3 DNA is TGTGCCAGCAGCCCCCAGGGCCGCTCTTTGGTTTCACCCCTCCACTTT.

V is TRBV6-6 and J is TRBJ2-2, with D perhaps TRBD2 (6 bases). CDR3 size: 14 residues. Trimming took off 5 bases at V and 5 bases at J, with 12 bases between the two ends. Looked up from germline, CDR1 is MNHNY and CDR2 is SVGAGI (reference sequence). CDR3 coding DNA: TGTGCCAGCAGTACGGGGGATGAGACCGGGGAGCTGTTTTTT. Amino acids: CASSTGDETGELFF.

The CDR3 DNA reads TGTGCCAGCACTTGGGACAGGTGGAGGGCTGGCTACACCTTC. The encoded protein is CASTWDRWRAGYTF. The V call is TRBV2, the J call TRBJ1-2, with 8 bases identical to TRBD1. The CDR3 runs 14 residues. The germline CDR1 and CDR2 sequences are SNHLY and FYNNEI. Trimming cost V 7 bases and J 7 bases; bases outside gene matches: 11.

V usage is TRBV7-2 and J usage is TRBJ1-4; 10 bases align to TRBD1. V trimming: 5 bases; J trimming: 11 bases; junction bases outside the gene matches: 8. CDR1 is SGHTA and CDR2 is FQGNSA in the germline V gene. The CDR3 sequence is 14 residues long. The CDR3 DNA is TGTGCCAGCAGCACCGGACAGGGGGATTATAAACTGTTTTTT. The encoded protein is CASSTGQGDYKLFF.